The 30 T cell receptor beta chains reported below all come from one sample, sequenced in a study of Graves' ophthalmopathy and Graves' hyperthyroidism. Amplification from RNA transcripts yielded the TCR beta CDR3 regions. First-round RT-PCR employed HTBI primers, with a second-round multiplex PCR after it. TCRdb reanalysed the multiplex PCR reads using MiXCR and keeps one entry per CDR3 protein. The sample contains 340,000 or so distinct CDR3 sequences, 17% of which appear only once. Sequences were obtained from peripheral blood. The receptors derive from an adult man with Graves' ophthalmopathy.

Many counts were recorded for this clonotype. CDR3 protein: CASSFFGQADTQYF. CDR3 DNA sequence: TGTGCCAGCAGTTTCTTCGGCCAAGCCGATACGCAGTATTTT. This sequence joins TRBV28 and TRBJ2-3; the D is unclear. Trimming left V 3 bases short and J 6 bases short, with 13 bases between. Per the germline V gene, CDR1 is MDHEN and CDR2 is SYDVKM. The CDR3 loop spans 14 amino acids.

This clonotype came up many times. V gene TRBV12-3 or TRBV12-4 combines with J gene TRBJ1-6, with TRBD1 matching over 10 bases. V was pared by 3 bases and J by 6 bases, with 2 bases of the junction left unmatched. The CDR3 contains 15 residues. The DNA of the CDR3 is TGTGCCAGCAGTTTCGGACAGGGGGTTAATTCACCCCTCCACTTT. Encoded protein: CASSFGQGVNSPLHF.

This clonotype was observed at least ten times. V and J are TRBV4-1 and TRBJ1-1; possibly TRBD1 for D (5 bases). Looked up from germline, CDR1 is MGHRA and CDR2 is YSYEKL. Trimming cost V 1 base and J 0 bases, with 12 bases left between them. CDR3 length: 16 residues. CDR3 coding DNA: TGCGCCAGCAGCCAAGTAACGAGACAGTTGAACACTGAAGCTTTCTTT. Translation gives CASSQVTRQLNTEAFF.

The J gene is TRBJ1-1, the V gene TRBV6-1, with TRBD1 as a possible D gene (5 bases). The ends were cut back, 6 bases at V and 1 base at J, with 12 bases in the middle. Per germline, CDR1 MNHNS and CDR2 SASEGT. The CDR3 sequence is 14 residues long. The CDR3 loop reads CASSDGTRNTEAFF. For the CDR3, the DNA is TGTGCCAGCAGCGACGGGACGAGGAACACTGAAGCTTTCTTT.

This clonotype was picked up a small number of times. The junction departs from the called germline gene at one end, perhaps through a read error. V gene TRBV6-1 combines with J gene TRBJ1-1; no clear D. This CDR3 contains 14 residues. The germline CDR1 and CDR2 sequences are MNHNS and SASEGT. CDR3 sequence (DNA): TGTGCCAGCACCGAGGAGGGCCAAGACACTGAAGCTTGCTTT. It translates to CASTEEGQDTEACF.

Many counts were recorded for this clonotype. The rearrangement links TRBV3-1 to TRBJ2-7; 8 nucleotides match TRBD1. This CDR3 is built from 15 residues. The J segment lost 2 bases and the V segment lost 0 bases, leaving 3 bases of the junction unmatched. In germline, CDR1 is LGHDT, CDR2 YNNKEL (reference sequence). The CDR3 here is CASSQETGVPYEQYF. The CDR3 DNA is TGTGCCAGCAGCCAAGAGACAGGGGTCCCCTACGAGCAGTACTTC.

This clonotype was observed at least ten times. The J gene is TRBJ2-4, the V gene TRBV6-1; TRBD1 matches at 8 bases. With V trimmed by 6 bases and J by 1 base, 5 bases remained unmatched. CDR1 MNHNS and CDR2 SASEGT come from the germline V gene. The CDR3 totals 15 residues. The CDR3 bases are TGTGCCAGCAGACTACAGGGGGAGGCCAAAAACATTCAGTACTTC. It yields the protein CASRLQGEAKNIQYF.

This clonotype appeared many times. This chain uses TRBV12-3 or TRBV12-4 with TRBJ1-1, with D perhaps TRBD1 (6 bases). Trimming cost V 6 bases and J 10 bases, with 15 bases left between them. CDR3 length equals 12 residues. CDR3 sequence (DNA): TGTGCCAGCAGGGGGACAACCTCGGGAGCTTTCTTT. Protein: CASRGTTSGAFF.

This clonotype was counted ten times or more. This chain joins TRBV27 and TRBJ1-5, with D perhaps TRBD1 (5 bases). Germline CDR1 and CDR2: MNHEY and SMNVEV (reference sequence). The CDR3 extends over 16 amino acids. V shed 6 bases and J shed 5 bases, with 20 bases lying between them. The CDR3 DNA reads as TGTGCCAGCAGACGGGGGGGGAACCGGTACCATCAGCCCCAGCATTTT. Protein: CASRRGGNRYHQPQHF.

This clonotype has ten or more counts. This CDR3 reads CSASVRGGYGYTF. CDR3 nucleotides: TGCAGTGCTAGCGTCAGGGGTGGCTATGGCTACACCTTC. The genes are TRBV20-1 and TRBJ1-2, with D possibly TRBD1 on 6 matching bases. Germline V gene data show CDR1 as DFQATT and CDR2 as SNEGSKA (reference sequence). The V end was cut by 3 bases, the J end by 4 bases, with 12 bases between. This CDR3 is built from 13 residues.

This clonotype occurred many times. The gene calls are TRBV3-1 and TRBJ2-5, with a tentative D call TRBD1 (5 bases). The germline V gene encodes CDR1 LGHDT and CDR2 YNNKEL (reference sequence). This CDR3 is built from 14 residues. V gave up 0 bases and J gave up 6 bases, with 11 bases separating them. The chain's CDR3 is CASSQDPGYQTQYF. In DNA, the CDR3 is TGTGCCAGCAGCCAAGACCCAGGGTATCAGACCCAGTACTTC.

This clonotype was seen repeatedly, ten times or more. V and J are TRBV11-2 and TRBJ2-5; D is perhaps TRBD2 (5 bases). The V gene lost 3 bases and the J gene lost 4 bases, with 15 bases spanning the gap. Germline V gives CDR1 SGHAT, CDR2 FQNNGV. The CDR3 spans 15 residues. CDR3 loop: CASSFRSSGGETQYF. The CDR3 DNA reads TGTGCCAGCAGCTTCCGTTCGAGCGGTGGAGAGACCCAGTACTTC.

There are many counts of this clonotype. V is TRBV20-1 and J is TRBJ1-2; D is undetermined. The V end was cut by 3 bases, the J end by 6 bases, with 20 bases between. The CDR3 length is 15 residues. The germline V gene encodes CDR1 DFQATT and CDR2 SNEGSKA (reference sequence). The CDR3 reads CSASSAGIRVNGYTF. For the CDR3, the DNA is TGCAGTGCTAGTTCGGCGGGGATTAGGGTGAATGGCTACACCTTC.

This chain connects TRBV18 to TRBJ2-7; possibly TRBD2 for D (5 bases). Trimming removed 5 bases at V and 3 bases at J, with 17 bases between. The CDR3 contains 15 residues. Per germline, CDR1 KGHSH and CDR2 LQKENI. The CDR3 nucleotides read TGTGCCAGCTCATCAACCGGGGTCGCCGGCTACGAGCAGTACTTC. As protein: CASSSTGVAGYEQYF.

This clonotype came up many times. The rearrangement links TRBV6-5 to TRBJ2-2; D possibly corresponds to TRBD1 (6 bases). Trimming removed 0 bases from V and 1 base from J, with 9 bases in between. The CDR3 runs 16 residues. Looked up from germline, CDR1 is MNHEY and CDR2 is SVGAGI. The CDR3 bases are TGTGCCAGCAGTTACTCGGGACATAAGAACACCGGGGAGCTGTTTTTT. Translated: CASSYSGHKNTGELFF.

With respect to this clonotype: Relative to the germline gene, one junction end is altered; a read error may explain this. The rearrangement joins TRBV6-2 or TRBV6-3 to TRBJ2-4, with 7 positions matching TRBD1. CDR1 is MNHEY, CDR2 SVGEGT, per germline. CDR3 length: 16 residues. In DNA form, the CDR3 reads TGTGCCAGCAGTGTAAAGGGGGCGCGTGCCAAAAACTTTCAGTACTTC. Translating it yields CASSVKGARAKNFQYF.

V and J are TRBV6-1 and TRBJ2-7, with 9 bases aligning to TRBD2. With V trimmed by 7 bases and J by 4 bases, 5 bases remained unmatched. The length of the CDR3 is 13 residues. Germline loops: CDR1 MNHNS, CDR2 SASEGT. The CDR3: CASTNSGSYEQYF. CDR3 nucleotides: TGTGCCAGCACGAATAGCGGGAGTTACGAGCAGTACTTC.

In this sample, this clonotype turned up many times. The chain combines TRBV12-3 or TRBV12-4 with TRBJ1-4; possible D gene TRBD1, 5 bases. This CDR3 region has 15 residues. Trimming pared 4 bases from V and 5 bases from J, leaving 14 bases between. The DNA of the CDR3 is TGTGCCAGCAGTTCCATTTCGGGGCCAAATGAAAAACTGTTTTTT. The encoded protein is CASSSISGPNEKLFF.

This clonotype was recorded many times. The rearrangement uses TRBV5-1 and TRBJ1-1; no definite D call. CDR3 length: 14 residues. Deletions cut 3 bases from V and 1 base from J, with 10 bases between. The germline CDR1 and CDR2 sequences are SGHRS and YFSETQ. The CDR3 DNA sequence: TGCGCCAGCAGCTCCGACCCAGGGAACACTGAAGCTTTCTTT. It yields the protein CASSSDPGNTEAFF.

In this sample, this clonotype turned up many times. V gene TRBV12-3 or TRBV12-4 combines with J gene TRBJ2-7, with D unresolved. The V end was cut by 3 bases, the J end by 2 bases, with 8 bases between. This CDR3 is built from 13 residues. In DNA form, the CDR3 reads TGTGCCAGCAGTTTTCAAGATCCCTACGAGCAGTACTTC. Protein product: CASSFQDPYEQYF.

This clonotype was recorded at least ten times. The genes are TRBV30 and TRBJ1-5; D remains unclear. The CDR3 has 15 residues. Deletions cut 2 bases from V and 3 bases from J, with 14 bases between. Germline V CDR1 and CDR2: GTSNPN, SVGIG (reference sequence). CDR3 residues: CAWSLPDGYNQPQHF. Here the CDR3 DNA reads TGTGCCTGGAGTCTCCCGGACGGGTACAATCAGCCCCAGCATTTT.

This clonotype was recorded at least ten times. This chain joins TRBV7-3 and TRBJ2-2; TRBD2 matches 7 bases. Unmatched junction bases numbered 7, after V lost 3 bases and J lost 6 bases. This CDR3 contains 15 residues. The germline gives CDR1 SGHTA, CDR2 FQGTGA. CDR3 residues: CASSFLGGSAGELFF. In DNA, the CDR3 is TGTGCCAGCAGCTTCCTAGGCGGGAGTGCCGGGGAGCTGTTTTTT.

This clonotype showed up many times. For the CDR3, the DNA is TGTGCCACCAGCGGAGCTACAGGGTTCTCGCAGTACTTC. It yields the protein CATSGATGFSQYF. The chain employs TRBV15 and TRBJ2-7, with a weak D call TRBD1 (6 bases). V lost 5 bases and J 9 bases, leaving 17 bases between the germline ends. This CDR3 comprises 13 residues. Germline CDR1 and CDR2: LNHNV and YYDKDF (reference sequence).

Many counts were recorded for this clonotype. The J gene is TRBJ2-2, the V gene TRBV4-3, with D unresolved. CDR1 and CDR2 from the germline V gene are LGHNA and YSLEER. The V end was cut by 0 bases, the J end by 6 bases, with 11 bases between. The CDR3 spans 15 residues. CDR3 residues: CASSQEWVVAGELFF. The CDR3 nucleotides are TGCGCCAGCAGCCAAGAGTGGGTTGTGGCCGGGGAGCTGTTTTTT.

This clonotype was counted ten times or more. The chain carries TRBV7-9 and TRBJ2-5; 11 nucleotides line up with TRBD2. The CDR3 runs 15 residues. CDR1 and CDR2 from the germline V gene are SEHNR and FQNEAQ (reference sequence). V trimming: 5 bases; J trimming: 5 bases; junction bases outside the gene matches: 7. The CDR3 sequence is CASSQGLAAVETQYF. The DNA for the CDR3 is TGTGCCAGCAGCCAGGGACTAGCGGCCGTGGAGACCCAGTACTTC.

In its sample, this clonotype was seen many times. CDR3 DNA sequence: TGTGCCAGCAGTTTACAGGTCCAGGTTAATGAAAAACTGTTTTTT. Its translation is CASSLQVQVNEKLFF. The rearrangement uses TRBV12-3 or TRBV12-4 and TRBJ1-4, with D unclear. This CDR3 is built from 15 residues. The ends were cut back, 2 bases at V and 4 bases at J, with 11 bases in the middle.

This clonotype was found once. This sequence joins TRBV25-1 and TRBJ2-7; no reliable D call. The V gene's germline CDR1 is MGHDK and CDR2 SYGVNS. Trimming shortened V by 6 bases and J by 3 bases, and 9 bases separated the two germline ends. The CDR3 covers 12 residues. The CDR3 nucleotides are TGTGCCAGCAGCCCTCATGACTACGAGCAGTACTTC. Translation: CASSPHDYEQYF.

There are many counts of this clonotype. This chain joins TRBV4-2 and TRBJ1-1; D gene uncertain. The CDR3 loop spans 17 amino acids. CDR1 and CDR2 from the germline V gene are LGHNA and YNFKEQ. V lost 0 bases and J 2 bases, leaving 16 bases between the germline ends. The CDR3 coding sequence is TGTGCCAGCAGCCAAGACGGATGGCGGTCGGATAACACTGAAGCTTTCTTT. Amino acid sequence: CASSQDGWRSDNTEAFF.

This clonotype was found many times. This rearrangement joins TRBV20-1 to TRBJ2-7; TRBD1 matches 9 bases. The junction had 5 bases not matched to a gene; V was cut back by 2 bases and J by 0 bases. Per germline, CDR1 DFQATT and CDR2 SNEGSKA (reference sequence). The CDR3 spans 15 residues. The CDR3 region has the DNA TGCAGTGCTAGAAAGGGACAGGGTGGCTCCTACGAGCAGTACTTC. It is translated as CSARKGQGGSYEQYF.

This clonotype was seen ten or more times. DNA for the CDR3: TGTGCCAGCAGTCTCCAGGGGTTTGCAGGGCAGCCCCAGCATTTT. It is translated as CASSLQGFAGQPQHF. The genes are TRBV12-3 or TRBV12-4 and TRBJ1-5, with a tentative D call TRBD1 (6 bases). Trimming removed 5 bases at V and 7 bases at J, with 18 bases between. The CDR3 consists of 15 residues.